The sequence of this T cell receptor beta chain was determined in a study of cytomegalovirus exposure and HLA in healthy donors. Study overall: In a later analysis, it was reported that the roughly 120 validation repertoires had been produced on the same platform as the 700 or so repertoires belonging to the first cohort.

The validation cohort, a group of around 130 subjects, included the donors and was separate from the roughly 670-subject first cohort. Generated by immunoSEQ multiplex PCR, the TCRdb table keeps only in-frame clones and is missing some. This table holds approximately 150,000 clones, roughly nine tenths found once. On this clone: Its antigen remains unknown.

CDR1 is LNHDA, CDR2 SQIVND, per germline (reference sequence). The V end lost 0 bases, the J end lost 2 bases, and 11 bases lay between the germline ends. CDR3 length equals 15 residues. Notes on the study in general: Many donors carried some public TCRs, although rarity characterized most TCR sequences.

Sample: PBMCs. V and J are TRBV19 and TRBJ2-7, with D maybe TRBD2 (7 bases). The TCR originated in a woman aged 18-29 years in good health and CMV-seropositive. The CDR3 bases are TGTGCCAGTAGTATAGAGGGAGGGGGAGCCTACGAGCAGTACTTC. This gives the protein CASSIEGGGAYEQYF.